This record looks at one T cell receptor (beta chain) sequence and its context. As handled by the study authors: The authors estimated nucleated cell counts from reference gene primer amplification. The method was immunoSEQ multiplex PCR; TCRdb's version includes in-frame clones alone and lacks a portion of them. Clone size and V and J calls were adopted from that table, with D and trimming inferred from the DNA. Of roughly 190,000 clones in the sample, roughly 80% were seen once. This specimen comes from a study of blood T cell repertoires in COVID-19. Losses at the gene ends were 4 bases for V and 0 bases for J; bases not matched to a gene: 2. Germline loops: CDR1 SGHRS, CDR2 YFSETQ. This CDR3 has 14 amino acids. Allocation to cohorts depended on clinical history reported by the participants. Recovery among Cohort 3 donors was established by two negative PCRs, clearance, or symptom resolution.

The TCR originated in a man aged 35-49 years who had recovered from COVID-19. Sequenced: PBMCs or T cells enriched from blood (not recorded which). The chain uses TRBV5-1 and TRBJ2-3; TRBD1 matches 7 bases. CDR3 DNA sequence: TGCGCCAGCAGCACGACAGGGAGCACAGATACGCAGTATTTT. Its translation is CASSTTGSTDTQYF.